This T cell receptor beta chain was identified in a study of cytomegalovirus exposure and HLA in healthy donors. Study results and limitations: Owing to their indistinguishability, certain V segments, notably TRBV6-2 and TRBV6-3, were excluded. Among the CMV-associated chains, a few were confirmed in vitro as specific for CMV antigens. The study designated 150 or so TCR beta chains cytomegalovirus-associated. For TCR beta chains, V- and J-gene trimming was later linked to a missense DCLRE1C variant.

The PCR contained 60 Vbeta and 13 Jbeta primers. TCRdb's table, derived via immunoSEQ multiplex PCR, lists solely in-frame clones and lacks some. There are about 70,000 clones in the sample; about 70% occur only once, and 9.5% to 12% lies in the top ten. In germline, CDR1 is SQVTM, CDR2 ANQGSEA. Trimming cost V 7 bases and J 0 bases, with 14 bases left between them. CDR3 length: 14 amino acids. This clone appeared a single time. As yet, its antigen is unknown. Source material: PBMCs. The V call is TRBV29-1, the J call TRBJ2-3, with D possibly being TRBD1 (6 bases). The clonotype originates from a woman aged 25-40 years in good health and CMV-seronegative. This CDR3 is CSAHGGTSTDTQYF. In DNA form, the CDR3 reads TGCAGCGCTCATGGGGGCACTAGCACAGATACGCAGTATTTT.